The 19 T cell receptor beta chains reported below all come from one sample, sequenced in a study of spatial heterogeneity in lung cancer. Time point here: blood at routine non-recurrence follow-up after resection. TCRdb reanalysed the 5' RACE reads using MiXCR and keeps one entry per CDR3 protein. This table holds roughly 45,000 distinct CDR3 sequences, 20% to 25% found once. The sample here was PBMCs, taken at follow-up. The receptors were gathered from a female donor with early-stage non-small cell lung cancer.

This clonotype showed up just a few times. This chain connects TRBV29-1 to TRBJ1-2, with D perhaps TRBD1 (5 bases). This CDR3 region has 14 residues. V was shortened by 8 bases and J by 0 bases, with 16 bases between the two germline ends. Germline V gene lookup returns CDR1 SQVTM and CDR2 ANQGSEA. The CDR3 bases are TGCAGCCATGGGACGTCCGGAGCTAACTATGGCTACACCTTC. Its translation: CSHGTSGANYGYTF.

The gene calls are TRBV5-6 and TRBJ2-7; no firm D call. V was trimmed by 0 bases and J by 0 bases, leaving 4 bases between them. Germline V gives CDR1 SGHDT, CDR2 YYEEEE. The CDR3 runs 13 residues. The DNA of the CDR3 is TGTGCCAGCAGCTTGGACCGCTCCTACGAGCAGTACTTC. This gives the protein CASSLDRSYEQYF.

The rearrangement uses TRBV20-1 and TRBJ1-5, with 7 bases fitting TRBD1. This CDR3 comprises 13 residues. V was clipped by 6 bases and J by 4 bases; unmatched bases: 6. The germline CDR1 and CDR2 sequences are DFQATT and SNEGSKA (reference sequence). The CDR3 coding sequence is TGCAGTGCCCTGGACAGGCTGAATCAGCCCCAGCATTTT. Translated: CSALDRLNQPQHF.

The rearrangement links TRBV5-6 to TRBJ2-5, with TRBD2 matching 9 bases. The CDR3 is 16 amino acids. Germline lookup yields CDR1 SGHDT and CDR2 YYEEEE. J gave up 0 bases and V 4 bases, and 7 bases lay outside the gene matches. CDR3 protein: CASSRGPSGNQETQYF. CDR3 coding DNA: TGTGCCAGCAGCAGGGGGCCTAGCGGGAACCAAGAGACCCAGTACTTC.

By sample fraction, this clonotype is medium-sized. This chain uses TRBV9 with TRBJ2-2, with D unclear. V was shortened by 3 bases and J by 3 bases, with 3 bases between the two germline ends. The CDR3 sequence is 12 residues long. Looked up from germline, CDR1 is SGDLS and CDR2 is YYNGEE. The CDR3 protein is CASSAYTGELFF. As DNA, the CDR3 is TGTGCCAGCAGCGCTTACACCGGGGAGCTGTTTTTT.

This clonotype was seen a few times. This rearrangement joins TRBV6-1 to TRBJ2-1; possibly TRBD2 for D (6 bases). Germline assignment: CDR1 MNHNS and CDR2 SASEGT. This CDR3 has 15 amino acids. The V and J ends lost 6 bases and 5 bases respectively, with 17 bases between them. In DNA, the CDR3 is TGTGCCAGCAGACCAGGGAGTTCGGGGGACAATGAGCAGTTCTTC. Translation gives CASRPGSSGDNEQFF.

The genes are TRBV19 and TRBJ2-4; D remains ambiguous. The CDR3 loop spans 11 amino acids. Looked up from germline, CDR1 is LNHDA and CDR2 is SQIVND (reference sequence). With 6 bases removed from V and 8 bases from J, the gap between germline ends came to 8 bases. For the CDR3, the DNA is TGTGCCAGTAGACACGGTGACATTCAGTACTTC. It encodes CASRHGDIQYF.

At least ten counts were recorded for this clonotype. The chain combines TRBV7-8 with TRBJ2-7, with 13 bases matching TRBD2. The CDR3 covers 15 residues. Trimming removed 7 bases from V and 7 bases from J; junction bases left unmatched: 10. Germline V gene data show CDR1 as SGHVS and CDR2 as FQNEAQ. CDR3 nucleotides: TGTGCCAGCAACCCGACTAGCGGGAGGCTTGTGGAGCAGTACTTC. It specifies CASNPTSGRLVEQYF.

This clonotype was detected a few times. The J gene is TRBJ1-1, the V gene TRBV7-9, with 8 bases identical to TRBD1. The CDR3 covers 15 residues. Per the germline V gene, CDR1 is SEHNR and CDR2 is FQNEAQ (reference sequence). V was clipped by 5 bases and J by 7 bases; unmatched bases: 12. Here the CDR3 reads CASSVQGVPAGEAFF. CDR3 bases: TGTGCCAGCAGCGTACAGGGGGTACCTGCAGGTGAAGCTTTCTTT.

The table lists this clonotype with a few counts. The J gene is TRBJ2-7, the V gene TRBV13; D perhaps matches TRBD2 (5 bases). Per the germline V gene, CDR1 is PRHDT and CDR2 is FYEKMQ (reference sequence). Trimming pared 5 bases from V and 2 bases from J, leaving 13 bases between. The CDR3 has 14 amino acids. The CDR3 region has the DNA TGTGCCAGCAGCCGCCTAGCTTACCCCTACGAGCAGTACGTC. Encoded protein: CASSRLAYPYEQYV.

This clonotype has ten or more counts. The chain is built from TRBV12-3 or TRBV12-4 and TRBJ2-3; D might be TRBD2 (5 bases). This CDR3 has 14 residues. Trimming left V 6 bases short and J 3 bases short, with 13 bases between. The CDR3 DNA follows: TGTGCCAGCAGCCCACCTACTAGAACAGATACGCAGTATTTT. The encoded protein is CASSPPTRTDTQYF.

The gene calls are TRBV27 and TRBJ2-7, with D possibly being TRBD2 (6 bases). The CDR3 has 15 residues. Trimming stripped 2 bases from V and 1 base from J, with 12 bases between. The germline gives CDR1 MNHEY, CDR2 SMNVEV (reference sequence). CDR3 nucleotide sequence: TGTGCCAGCAGTTTAAGTAGGGGAGGATCCTACGAGCAGTACTTC. This codes for CASSLSRGGSYEQYF.

The table lists this clonotype with a few counts. The chain uses TRBV30 and TRBJ2-7, with TRBD1 as a possible D gene (5 bases). Germline CDR1 GTSNPN, CDR2 SVGIG (reference sequence). There are 15 residues in the CDR3. Trimming left V 1 base short and J 0 bases short, with 13 bases between. The CDR3, as DNA: TGTGCCTGGAGTGACAGGAGTAGAAGCTCCTACGAGCAGTACTTC. Amino acid sequence: CAWSDRSRSSYEQYF.

V is TRBV14 and J is TRBJ2-1; tentatively, D is TRBD2 (6 bases). The CDR3 sequence is 12 residues long. V was pared by 3 bases and J by 15 bases, with 15 bases between. CDR1 and CDR2 (germline): SGHDN, FVKESK. The CDR3 reads CASSHYSGVLFF. CDR3 bases: TGTGCCAGCAGCCACTACTCGGGGGTGCTGTTCTTC.

This chain uses TRBV4-2 with TRBJ2-2; possible D gene TRBD1, 6 bases. V was shortened by 3 bases and J by 6 bases, with 11 bases between the two germline ends. CDR3 length: 14 amino acids. From germline, CDR1 is LGHNA and CDR2 YNFKEQ. The CDR3 spells CASSHSKGAGELFF. The CDR3 DNA reads as TGTGCCAGCAGCCATTCTAAGGGGGCCGGGGAGCTGTTTTTT.

The rearrangement uses TRBV7-9 and TRBJ1-4; D unclear. The germline gives CDR1 SEHNR, CDR2 FQNEAQ (reference sequence). Between the trimmed V and J ends, which lost 7 bases and 4 bases, there was a span of 10 bases. The length of the CDR3 is 13 residues. The CDR3 region is CASKLGHNEKLFF. The CDR3 DNA sequence: TGTGCCAGCAAACTAGGGCATAATGAAAAACTGTTTTTT.

This clonotype was found many times. The chain joins TRBV6-5 to TRBJ2-7; D ambiguous. V lost 4 bases and J 0 bases, leaving 10 bases between the germline ends. The germline gives CDR1 MNHEY, CDR2 SVGAGI. The CDR3 runs 14 residues. The CDR3 loop reads CASSSPGLSYEQYF. DNA of the CDR3: TGTGCCAGCAGTTCCCCGGGTCTCTCCTACGAGCAGTACTTC.

The gene calls are TRBV5-1 and TRBJ1-3; D unclear. The CDR3 contains 15 residues. Germline lookup yields CDR1 SGHRS and CDR2 YFSETQ. The ends were cut back, 3 bases at V and 0 bases at J, with 10 bases in the middle. The CDR3 coding sequence is TGCGCCAGCAGCTCCGAATTTCTCTCTGGAAACACCATATATTTT. As protein: CASSSEFLSGNTIYF.

This clonotype was counted many times. V usage is TRBV11-2 and J usage is TRBJ2-2; TRBD1 is a possible D gene (6 bases). V was shortened by 2 bases and J by 5 bases, with 18 bases between the two germline ends. The germline CDR1 and CDR2 sequences are SGHAT and FQNNGV. The CDR3 runs 17 residues. The CDR3 here is CASSLLSGHLRTGELFF. For the CDR3, the DNA is TGTGCCAGCAGCTTACTTTCGGGACACCTGAGGACCGGGGAGCTGTTTTTT.